The rows below give T cell receptor beta chains drawn from one sample of a study of regulatory T cells in long-lasting Graves disease. TCRdb reanalysed the multiplex PCR reads using MiXCR and keeps one entry per CDR3 protein. The sample has a few hundred thousand distinct CDR3 sequences, roughly 15% seen once; the top ten hold 20% to 25%. This same sample was also part of a study on T cells in Graves' hyperthyroidism and ophthalmopathy.

This sample comprised peripheral blood mononuclear cells (PBMCs), obtained at new diagnosis, from a patient treated with antithyroid drugs. The source is a woman aged 18-30 years with Graves disease. The CDR3 runs from the conserved cysteine through the conserved F or W. The D gene is left open where the match is weak.

J gene: TRBJ1-6
D gene: TRBD1
V gene: TRBV2
CDR3 protein: CASSISGTGHSPLHF

J gene: TRBJ2-2
D gene: TRBD2
V gene: TRBV9
CDR3 protein: CASSPKGRGNTGELFF

J gene: TRBJ2-3
D gene: NA
V gene: TRBV10-3
CDR3 protein: CAISESRLASDTQYF

J gene: TRBJ1-1
D gene: TRBD1
V gene: TRBV28
CDR3 protein: CASSTRTGGPNTEAFF

J gene: TRBJ2-7
D gene: NA
V gene: TRBV28
CDR3 protein: CASSRSSYKQYF

J gene: TRBJ2-1
D gene: TRBD2
V gene: TRBV29-1
CDR3 protein: CSVKSGGVSYNEQFF

J gene: TRBJ1-5
D gene: TRBD1
V gene: TRBV18
CDR3 protein: CASSPGTGGGQPQHF

J gene: TRBJ1-1
D gene: TRBD1
V gene: TRBV9
CDR3 protein: CASSAGQKNTEAFF

J gene: TRBJ1-2
D gene: NA
V gene: TRBV29-1
CDR3 protein: CSAEEGGGYTF

J gene: TRBJ1-1
D gene: NA
V gene: TRBV20-1
CDR3 protein: CSGSSRGSAEAFF

J gene: TRBJ2-7
D gene: NA
V gene: TRBV15
CDR3 protein: CATSRGDRTYEQYF

J gene: TRBJ1-1
D gene: NA
V gene: TRBV5-1
CDR3 protein: CASSFNTIPMNTEAFF

J gene: TRBJ2-3
D gene: TRBD2
V gene: TRBV28
CDR3 protein: CASSFNSGVADTQYF

J gene: TRBJ1-1
D gene: NA
V gene: TRBV4-2
CDR3 protein: CATALGQDFNTEAFF

J gene: TRBJ2-2
D gene: NA
V gene: TRBV29-1
CDR3 protein: CSAEKRPGELFF

J gene: TRBJ2-7
D gene: TRBD1
V gene: TRBV6-1
CDR3 protein: CASSPRRDRGYEQYF

J gene: TRBJ1-1
D gene: NA
V gene: TRBV28
CDR3 protein: CASSSGGENTEAFF

J gene: TRBJ2-3
D gene: NA
V gene: TRBV11-2
CDR3 protein: CASSEGADTQYF

J gene: TRBJ2-7
D gene: TRBD2
V gene: TRBV20-1
CDR3 protein: CSARKTSGDDHEQYF

J gene: TRBJ1-2
D gene: TRBD1
V gene: TRBV5-5
CDR3 protein: CASSFTTGGVNYGYTF

J gene: TRBJ1-5
D gene: NA
V gene: TRBV15
CDR3 protein: CATSSGNQPQHF

J gene: TRBJ2-2
D gene: NA
V gene: TRBV24-1
CDR3 protein: CATSDLPQGPRNTGELFF

J gene: TRBJ1-3
D gene: NA
V gene: TRBV20-1
CDR3 protein: CSARDLASGNTIYF

J gene: TRBJ2-7
D gene: NA
V gene: TRBV28
CDR3 protein: CATGDPSYEQYF

J gene: TRBJ2-1
D gene: NA
V gene: TRBV3-1
CDR3 protein: CASSHLGGNEQFF

J gene: TRBJ2-7
D gene: NA
V gene: TRBV18
CDR3 protein: CASSTTASYEQYF

J gene: TRBJ1-2
D gene: NA
V gene: TRBV10-3
CDR3 protein: CAISEGPNYGYTF

J gene: TRBJ1-5
D gene: TRBD1
V gene: TRBV11-2
CDR3 protein: CASSVGQGDGNQPQHF

J gene: TRBJ1-4
D gene: NA
V gene: TRBV14
CDR3 protein: CASSRNLGTTNEKLFF

J gene: TRBJ1-6
D gene: NA
V gene: TRBV20-1
CDR3 protein: CSAPIYRADNSPLHF

J gene: TRBJ1-1
D gene: NA
V gene: TRBV5-6
CDR3 protein: CASSAVRGYTEAFF

J gene: TRBJ2-2
D gene: TRBD2
V gene: TRBV29-1
CDR3 protein: CSVVGLAGKELFF

J gene: TRBJ2-1
D gene: NA
V gene: TRBV2
CDR3 protein: CATKGGREQFF

J gene: TRBJ2-4
D gene: NA
V gene: TRBV7-3
CDR3 protein: CASSSGNIQYF

J gene: TRBJ2-2
D gene: TRBD2
V gene: TRBV30
CDR3 protein: CAGGLAGTGELFF

J gene: TRBJ2-4
D gene: NA
V gene: TRBV6-2/TRBV6-3
CDR3 protein: CASSEDRDARNIQYF

J gene: TRBJ2-7
D gene: NA
V gene: TRBV28
CDR3 protein: CASSLLGGSEQYF

J gene: TRBJ2-2
D gene: NA
V gene: TRBV6-1
CDR3 protein: CASTSGRSTGELFF

J gene: TRBJ1-5
D gene: NA
V gene: TRBV12-3/TRBV12-4
CDR3 protein: CASSLPGRPHQHF

J gene: TRBJ1-1
D gene: NA
V gene: TRBV20-1
CDR3 protein: CSARNTVNTEAFF

J gene: TRBJ2-2
D gene: NA
V gene: TRBV5-1
CDR3 protein: CASSSLTVPGELFF

J gene: TRBJ1-2
D gene: TRBD1
V gene: TRBV20-1
CDR3 protein: CSARGFWTGSYGYTF

J gene: TRBJ1-2
D gene: NA
V gene: TRBV5-1
CDR3 protein: CASSSQGRDGYTF

J gene: TRBJ2-1
D gene: TRBD2
V gene: TRBV27
CDR3 protein: CASKPTSGYNEQFF

J gene: TRBJ1-2
D gene: NA
V gene: TRBV12-3/TRBV12-4
CDR3 protein: CASSLRTADGYTF

J gene: TRBJ1-1
D gene: TRBD1
V gene: TRBV18
CDR3 protein: CASSPGQGTEAFF

J gene: TRBJ2-5
D gene: TRBD2
V gene: TRBV7-8
CDR3 protein: CASSLFRREAGGGETQYF

J gene: TRBJ2-7
D gene: NA
V gene: TRBV19
CDR3 protein: CASARGIGIYEQYF

J gene: TRBJ2-7
D gene: TRBD2
V gene: TRBV29-1
CDR3 protein: CSVGGTSGRPYEQYF